The clone carrying this TCR beta chain was recorded once. The data originate from a study of CD8+ T cells in alopecia areata. cDNA serving as the sequencing template came from extracted, reverse transcribed RNA. Only in-frame clones appear in the TCRdb table, and some are missing; sequencing was by immunoSEQ multiplex PCR. Of over 150,000 clones in the sample, 60% were seen once. The CDR3 covers 13 residues. From germline, CDR1 is LNHDA and CDR2 SQIVND (reference sequence). The V segment lost 5 bases and the J segment 1 base; nucleotides outside the gene matches: 1. This sample's treatment: oral pan-JAK inhibitor, 5-10 mg twice daily.

The receptor was derived from a human donor with alopecia areata. The sample was CD4+ T cells sorted from blood, taken at week 4, from a patient treated with tofacitinib. This chain joins TRBV19 and TRBJ2-5; TRBD1 matches 7 bases. In DNA, the CDR3 is TGTGCCAGTAGTCGGGACAGCCAAGAGACCCAGTACTTC. This codes for CASSRDSQETQYF.